These T cell receptor beta chains were read from a single sample in a study of blood T cells in healthy people across ages. Using its own MiXCR run on the 5' RACE reads, TCRdb lists one record per CDR3 protein. The sample lists over 1,500,000 distinct CDR3 sequences, about two fifths occurring once. Sequencing was done on a sample of blood. These receptors came from a human donor in good health. The CDR3 runs from the conserved cysteine through the conserved F or W. The D gene is left open where the match is weak. Clone size is shown for a subset of rows, as once, few, many or a class of expanded clone.

clone size	D gene	J gene	V gene	CDR3 protein	CDR3 DNA
few	NA	TRBJ2-5	TRBV20-1	CSASLGLFNEQYF	TGCAGTGCTAGCCTCGGACTTTTCAATGAGCAGTACTTC
many	NA	TRBJ1-2	TRBV28	CASSLIGRGNGYTF	TGTGCCAGCAGTTTAATCGGCAGGGGAAATGGCTACACCTTC
NA	TRBD2	TRBJ2-3	TRBV6-6	CASSPSSGGTYTQYF	TGTGCCAGCAGCCCCTCTAGCGGGGGTACATATACGCAGTATTTT
few	NA	TRBJ1-5	TRBV28	CASSPGGYNQPQHF	TGTGCCAGCAGTCCCGGGGGTTACAATCAGCCCCAGCATTTT
few	NA	TRBJ2-7	TRBV29-1	CSVVNIRGPPYEQYF	TGCAGCGTTGTCAATATCCGGGGCCCCCCCTACGAGCAGTACTTC
few	NA	TRBJ1-1	TRBV5-5	CASSPQGGRMNTEAFF	TGTGCCAGCAGCCCTCAGGGAGGTAGGATGAACACTGAAGCTTTCTTT
NA	NA	TRBJ2-5	TRBV3-1	CAGSQEGSQTQYF	TGTGCCGGCAGCCAAGAGGGCAGTCAGACCCAGTACTTC
NA	TRBD1	TRBJ2-5	TRBV5-1	CASSSEGTGEETQYF	TGCGCCAGCAGCTCCGAGGGGACAGGGGAAGAGACCCAGTACTTC
NA	NA	TRBJ2-6	TRBV20-1	CSATSGLGEDFSGANVRTF	TGCAGTGCTACTTCGGGTTTGGGGGAAGATTTCTCTGGGGCCAACGTCCGGACTTTC
NA	TRBD1	TRBJ2-3	TRBV10-3	CAIRDRGIDTQYF	TGTGCCATCCGGGACAGGGGGATAGATACGCAGTATTTT
NA	TRBD2	TRBJ2-5	TRBV5-1	CASSTDGGTFWSKTQYF	TGCGCCAGCAGCACGGACGGGGGGACCTTCTGGTCGAAGACCCAGTACTTC
few	NA	TRBJ2-3	TRBV29-1	CSVDHRVRADTQYF	TGCAGCGTGGACCATCGGGTGAGGGCAGATACGCAGTATTTT
few	NA	TRBJ2-7	TRBV2	CASSEAVTFWTYEQYF	TGTGCCAGCAGTGAGGCTGTCACATTTTGGACCTACGAGCAGTACTTC
NA	NA	TRBJ2-1	TRBV28	CASGDWGHEQFF	TGTGCCAGCGGAGACTGGGGCCATGAGCAGTTCTTC
NA	NA	TRBJ1-1	TRBV7-2	CASSHSDTEAFF	TGTGCCAGCAGCCACAGTGACACTGAAGCTTTCTTT
few	NA	TRBJ2-7	TRBV15	CATSRNTGTIYEQYF	TGTGCCACCAGCAGGAATACCGGGACGATCTACGAGCAGTACTTC
NA	TRBD1	TRBJ2-2	TRBV7-3	CASSFTGGLNTGELFF	TGTGCCAGCAGCTTCACAGGGGGCCTGAACACCGGGGAGCTGTTTTTT
few	TRBD2	TRBJ2-1	TRBV20-1	CSAFLAGGPMNEQFF	TGCAGTGCTTTCCTAGCGGGGGGGCCTATGAATGAGCAGTTCTTC
NA	NA	TRBJ1-6	TRBV20-1	CSARDFPGVASPLHF	TGCAGTGCTAGAGATTTTCCAGGGGTAGCTTCACCCCTCCACTTT
NA	NA	TRBJ2-5	TRBV7-2	CASSSLGGYQETQYF	TGTGCCAGCAGCTCATTAGGGGGGTACCAAGAGACCCAGTACTTC
few	NA	TRBJ1-2	TRBV6-2/TRBV6-3	CASTSGINGYTF	TGTGCCAGCACGTCGGGGATTAATGGCTACACCTTC
few	NA	TRBJ2-1	TRBV20-1	CSAKRVISNEQFF	TGCAGTGCGAAACGGGTAATAAGCAATGAGCAGTTCTTC
NA	NA	TRBJ2-5	TRBV4-2	CASSHEWGRRETQYF	TGTGCCAGCAGCCATGAATGGGGGAGACGAGAGACCCAGTACTTC
NA	NA	TRBJ2-7	TRBV5-1	CASGGYLNYEQYF	TGCGCCAGCGGTGGGTACTTGAACTACGAGCAGTACTTC
few	NA	TRBJ2-1	TRBV14	CASIGGGSYNEQFF	TGTGCCAGCATTGGAGGTGGCTCCTACAATGAGCAGTTCTTC
few	TRBD1	TRBJ1-1	TRBV29-1	CTMIKTGGTEAFF	TGCACGATGATTAAGACAGGGGGCACTGAAGCTTTCTTT
NA	NA	TRBJ2-1	TRBV6-5	CASSRQTGSDCFEQFF	TGTGCCAGCAGCCGTCAGACAGGCTCCGATTGTTTTGAGCAGTTCTTC
NA	NA	TRBJ2-4	TRBV6-2/TRBV6-3	CASSYWLDIQYF	TGTGCCAGCAGTTACTGGCTAGACATTCAGTACTTC
NA	NA	TRBJ1-1	TRBV27	CASSLRQGYGTEAFF	TGTGCCAGCAGTTTAAGGCAGGGATATGGCACTGAAGCTTTCTTT
few	TRBD2	TRBJ2-3	TRBV10-3	CAISGGTSGSTDTQYF	TGTGCCATCAGCGGGGGGACTAGCGGTAGCACAGATACGCAGTATTTT
many	TRBD2	TRBJ2-5	TRBV9	CASSPGGGGETQYF	TGTGCCAGCAGCCCCGGCGGCGGGGGAGAGACCCAGTACTTC
NA	NA	TRBJ1-5	TRBV9	CASSKGGSSNQPQHF	TGTGCCAGCAGCAAAGGGGGTTCTAGCAATCAGCCCCAGCATTTT
few	NA	TRBJ2-5	TRBV12-3/TRBV12-4	CASSMGPAAKETQYF	TGTGCCAGCAGTATGGGACCCGCTGCCAAAGAGACCCAGTACTTC
NA	NA	TRBJ1-4	TRBV3-1	CASSRDREGTNEKLFF	TGTGCCAGCAGCCGAGACCGGGAGGGGACTAATGAAAAACTGTTTTTT
NA	NA	TRBJ1-5	TRBV20-1	CSARDSGAPTNQPQHF	TGCAGTGCTAGAGACTCCGGGGCTCCAACTAATCAGCCCCAGCATTTT
NA	TRBD2	TRBJ2-7	TRBV7-6	CASSFGPSGGTYEQYF	TGTGCCAGCAGCTTTGGGCCTAGCGGGGGGACCTACGAGCAGTACTTC
few	NA	TRBJ2-7	TRBV6-6	CASSYSTDYYEQYF	TGTGCCAGCAGTTACTCCACGGACTACTACGAGCAGTACTTC
NA	NA	TRBJ1-2	TRBV10-3	CALGGRNYGYTF	TGTGCCCTTGGGGGCAGGAACTATGGCTACACCTTC
few	NA	TRBJ1-1	TRBV20-1	CSAYRDLGTEAFF	TGCAGTGCTTACAGGGACTTGGGGACTGAAGCTTTCTTT